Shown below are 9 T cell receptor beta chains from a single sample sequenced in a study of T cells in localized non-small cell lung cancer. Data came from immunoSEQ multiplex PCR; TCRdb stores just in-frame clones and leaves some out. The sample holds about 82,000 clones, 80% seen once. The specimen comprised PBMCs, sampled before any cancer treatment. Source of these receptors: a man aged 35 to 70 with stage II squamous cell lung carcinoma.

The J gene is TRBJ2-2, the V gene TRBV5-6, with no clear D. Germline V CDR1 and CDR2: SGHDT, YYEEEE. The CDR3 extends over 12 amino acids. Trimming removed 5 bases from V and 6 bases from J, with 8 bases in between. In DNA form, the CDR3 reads TGTGCCAGCAGTCTGGCGGCCGGGGAGCTGTTTTTT. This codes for CASSLAAGELFF.

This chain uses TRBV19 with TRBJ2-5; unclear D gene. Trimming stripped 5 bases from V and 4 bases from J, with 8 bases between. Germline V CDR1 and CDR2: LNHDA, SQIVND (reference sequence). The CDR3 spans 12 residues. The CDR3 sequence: CASSSRRETQYF. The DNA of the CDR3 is TGTGCCAGTAGTTCCCGGAGAGAGACCCAGTACTTC.

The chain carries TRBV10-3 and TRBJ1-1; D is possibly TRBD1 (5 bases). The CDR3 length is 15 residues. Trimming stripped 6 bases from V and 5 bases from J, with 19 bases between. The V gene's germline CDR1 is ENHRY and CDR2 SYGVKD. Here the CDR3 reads CAISPPGGGYTEAFF. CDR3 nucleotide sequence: TGTGCCATCAGCCCGCCCGGGGGGGGATATACTGAAGCTTTCTTT.

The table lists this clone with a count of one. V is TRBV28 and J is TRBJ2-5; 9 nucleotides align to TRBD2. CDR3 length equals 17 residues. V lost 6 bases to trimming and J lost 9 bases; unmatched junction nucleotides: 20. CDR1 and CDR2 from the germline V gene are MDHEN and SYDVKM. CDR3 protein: CASSPTPGTAGGAAQYF. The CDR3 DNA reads TGTGCCAGCAGCCCCACCCCCGGGACAGCGGGAGGTGCGGCCCAGTACTTC.

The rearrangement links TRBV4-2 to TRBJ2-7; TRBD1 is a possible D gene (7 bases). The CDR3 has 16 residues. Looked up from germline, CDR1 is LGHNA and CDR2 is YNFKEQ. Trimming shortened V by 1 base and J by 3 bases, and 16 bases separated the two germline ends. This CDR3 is CASSQGRWQGGYEQYF. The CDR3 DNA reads TGTGCCAGCAGCCAAGGGCGGTGGCAGGGGGGCTACGAGCAGTACTTC.

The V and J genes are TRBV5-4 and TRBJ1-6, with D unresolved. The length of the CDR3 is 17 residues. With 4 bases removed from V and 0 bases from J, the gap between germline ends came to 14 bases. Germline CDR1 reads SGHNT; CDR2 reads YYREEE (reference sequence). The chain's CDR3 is CASSRGGSSSYNSPLHF. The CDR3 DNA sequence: TGTGCCAGCAGCCGGGGAGGGTCCAGCTCCTATAATTCACCCCTCCACTTT.

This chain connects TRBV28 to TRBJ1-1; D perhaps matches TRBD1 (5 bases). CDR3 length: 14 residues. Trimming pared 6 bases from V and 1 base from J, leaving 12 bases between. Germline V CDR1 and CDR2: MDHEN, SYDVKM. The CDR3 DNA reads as TGTGCCAGCAGCCACAGGTTCCAGAACACTGAAGCTTTCTTT. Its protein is CASSHRFQNTEAFF.

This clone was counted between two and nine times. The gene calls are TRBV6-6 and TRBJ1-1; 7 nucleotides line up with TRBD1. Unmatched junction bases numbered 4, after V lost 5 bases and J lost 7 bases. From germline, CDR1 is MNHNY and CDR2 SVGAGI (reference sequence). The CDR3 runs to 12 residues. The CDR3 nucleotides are TGTGCCAGCAGTAACAGGGGCCTTGAAGCTTTCTTT. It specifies CASSNRGLEAFF.

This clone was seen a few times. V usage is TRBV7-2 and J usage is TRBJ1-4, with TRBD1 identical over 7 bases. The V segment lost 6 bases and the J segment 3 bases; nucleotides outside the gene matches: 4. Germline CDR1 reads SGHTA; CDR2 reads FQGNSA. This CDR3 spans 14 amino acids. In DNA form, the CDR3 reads TGTGCCAGCAGGAGACAGGGAGCTAATGAAAAACTGTTTTTT. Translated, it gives CASRRQGANEKLFF.